This is a list of T cell receptor beta chains from one sample in a study of shared clonotypes between healthy human individuals. Produced via immunoSEQ multiplex PCR; TCRdb's table is partial and in-frame only. This sample has 550,000 to 750,000 clones, with under 95% found just once. Sequencing input: naive CD8+ T cells sorted from blood. Receptor source: a man younger than 40 in good health. CDR3s include the opening cysteine and the closing phenylalanine or tryptophan. A D gene is named only where the DNA matches it firmly. Clone size is stated in some rows and not others, as once, few, many or a class when expanded.

D gene	J gene	clone size	V gene	CDR3 DNA	CDR3 protein
NA	TRBJ2-1	NA	TRBV6-6	TGTGCCAGCTCGCCCCAGGATTCCTACAATGAGCAGTTCTTC	CASSPQDSYNEQFF
TRBD1	TRBJ1-1	once	TRBV5-5	TGTGCCAGCAGCGTGGACTCCACACAGGGGTTAATGAACACTGAAGCTTTCTTT	CASSVDSTQGLMNTEAFF
TRBD1	TRBJ1-1	NA	TRBV15	TGTGCCACCAGCAGAGATGACAGGGAAGAAGCTTTCTTT	CATSRDDREEAFF
NA	TRBJ2-5	NA	TRBV19	TGTGCCAGTAGTATGGTTGGGGGAGGCGGGCAAGAGACCCAGTACTTC	CASSMVGGGGQETQYF
NA	TRBJ1-4	NA	TRBV2	TGTGCCAGCAGTGAAGGGGCCGCAACTAATGAAAAACTGTTTTTT	CASSEGAATNEKLFF
NA	TRBJ2-5	once	TRBV10-3	TGTGCCATCGGGGAGATCGGTAACCAGGAGACCCAGTACTTC	CAIGEIGNQETQYF
NA	TRBJ2-7	NA	TRBV19	TGTGCCAGTAGTATAGATCGGGGGACAGCTACCTACGAGCAGTACTTC	CASSIDRGTATYEQYF
TRBD1	TRBJ2-7	NA	TRBV13	TGTGCCAGCAGCCAACGGGGACAGAACTACGAGCAGTACTTC	CASSQRGQNYEQYF
TRBD1	TRBJ2-5	NA	TRBV4-1	TGCGCCAGCAGCCTAGAATTACAGGGGATCCAAGAGACCCAGTACTTC	CASSLELQGIQETQYF
TRBD1	TRBJ2-7	once	TRBV25-1	TGTGCCAGCAGTGTCGGGACAGGGGCCTACGAGCAGTACTTC	CASSVGTGAYEQYF
NA	TRBJ1-4	NA	TRBV30	TGTGCCTGGAGTGTACTTGTTAATGAAAAACTGTTTTTT	CAWSVLVNEKLFF
NA	TRBJ2-7	once	TRBV7-9	TGTGCCAGCAGCCCCGGGCTAGTTGTCTACGAGCAGTACTTC	CASSPGLVVYEQYF
NA	TRBJ1-2	NA	TRBV30	TGTGCCTGGAGCGTAGGGGCGGGCAGCTCCTTTCACTATGGCTACACCTTC	CAWSVGAGSSFHYGYTF
NA	TRBJ2-5	NA	TRBV5-1	TGCGCCAGCAGCCCGGCGGGGTCGGGTTTGGCTAGCTCGGTAGAGACCCAGTACTTC	CASSPAGSGLASSVETQYF
NA	TRBJ2-3	NA	TRBV4-1	TGCGCCAGCAGCCAAGAAGGAGGGAGTTTTGGAGATACGCAGTATTTT	CASSQEGGSFGDTQYF
NA	TRBJ1-5	few	TRBV27	TGTGCCAGCAGTTTTCTGGGGCAGCCCCAGCATTTT	CASSFLGQPQHF
NA	TRBJ1-4	NA	TRBV11-2	TGTGCCAGCAGCTTATTGAGATTTGGAAAACTGTTTTTT	CASSLLRFGKLFF
NA	TRBJ1-2	NA	TRBV5-4	TGTGCCAGCAGCTTGTCGCCTGGGGGAACCTATGGCTACACCTTC	CASSLSPGGTYGYTF
TRBD1	TRBJ2-1	NA	TRBV9	TGTGCCAGCAGCCCGGGACAGGGGGCAAGAAATGAGCAGTTCTTC	CASSPGQGARNEQFF
TRBD1	TRBJ2-2	NA	TRBV6-1	TGTGCCAGCAGCCGACAGGGGGATACCACCGGGGAGCTGTTTTTT	CASSRQGDTTGELFF
NA	TRBJ2-7	NA	TRBV10-2	TGCGCCAGCGGCCGAGCGATCCACGAGCAGTACTTC	CASGRAIHEQYF
TRBD1	TRBJ1-2	NA	TRBV7-9	TGTGCCAGCAGCACGGGACAGGGGGTAGGAGGCTACACCTTC	CASSTGQGVGGYTF
TRBD2	TRBJ2-2	NA	TRBV28	TGTGCCAGCAGTTCACTAGCGGGAGACCCCTTTAAAGTGCTCGGGGAGCTGTTTTTT	CASSSLAGDPFKVLGELFF
NA	TRBJ2-7	NA	TRBV27	TGTGCCAGCAGTGTCGCCAGCCGATCCTACGAGCAGTACTTC	CASSVASRSYEQYF